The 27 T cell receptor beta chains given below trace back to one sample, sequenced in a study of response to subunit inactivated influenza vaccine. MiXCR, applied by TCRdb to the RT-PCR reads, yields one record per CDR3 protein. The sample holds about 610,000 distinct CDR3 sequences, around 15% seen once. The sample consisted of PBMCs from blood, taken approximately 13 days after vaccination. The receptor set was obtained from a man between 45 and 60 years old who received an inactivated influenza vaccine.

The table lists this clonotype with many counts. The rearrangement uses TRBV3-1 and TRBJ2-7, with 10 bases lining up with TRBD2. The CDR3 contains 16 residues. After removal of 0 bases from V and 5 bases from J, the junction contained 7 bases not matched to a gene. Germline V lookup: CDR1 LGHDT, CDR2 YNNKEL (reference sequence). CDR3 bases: TGTGCCAGCAGCCAAGATTTGCTAGCGGGGGCAAACGAGCAGTACTTC. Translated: CASSQDLLAGANEQYF.

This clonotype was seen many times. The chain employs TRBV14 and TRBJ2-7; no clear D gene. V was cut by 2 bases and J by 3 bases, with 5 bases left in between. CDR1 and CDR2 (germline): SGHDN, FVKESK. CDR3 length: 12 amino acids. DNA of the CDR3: TGTGCCAGCAGCCAATCCAACTACGAGCAGTACTTC. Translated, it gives CASSQSNYEQYF.

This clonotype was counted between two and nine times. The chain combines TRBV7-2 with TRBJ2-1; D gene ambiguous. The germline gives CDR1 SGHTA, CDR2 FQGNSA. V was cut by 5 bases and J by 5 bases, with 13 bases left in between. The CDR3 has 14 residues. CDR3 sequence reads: CASSDRAGNNEQFF. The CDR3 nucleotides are TGTGCCAGCAGCGATCGTGCCGGTAACAATGAGCAGTTCTTC.

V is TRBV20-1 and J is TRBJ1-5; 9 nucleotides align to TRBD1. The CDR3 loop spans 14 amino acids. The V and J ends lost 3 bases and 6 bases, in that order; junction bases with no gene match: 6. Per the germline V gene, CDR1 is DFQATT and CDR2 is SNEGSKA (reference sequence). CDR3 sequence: CSASPGTGSQPQHF. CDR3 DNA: TGCAGTGCTAGCCCCGGGACAGGGTCTCAGCCCCAGCATTTT.

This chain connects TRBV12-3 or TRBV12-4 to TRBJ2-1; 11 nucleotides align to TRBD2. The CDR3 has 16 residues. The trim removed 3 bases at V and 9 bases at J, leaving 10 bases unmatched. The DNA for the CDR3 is TGTGCCAGCAGTTTTCAGAGCCTAGCGGGGGGCCGTGAGCAGTTCTTC. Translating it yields CASSFQSLAGGREQFF.

The CDR3 coding sequence is TGTGCCAGCAGTTACTCGAGCCGGAGGAATTCTAATTCACCCCTCCACTTT. It translates to CASSYSSRRNSNSPLHF. V usage is TRBV6-5 and J usage is TRBJ1-6; D gene uncertain. V was clipped by 0 bases and J by 6 bases, with 15 bases between them. CDR1 and CDR2 from the germline V gene are MNHEY and SVGAGI. The CDR3 loop spans 17 amino acids.

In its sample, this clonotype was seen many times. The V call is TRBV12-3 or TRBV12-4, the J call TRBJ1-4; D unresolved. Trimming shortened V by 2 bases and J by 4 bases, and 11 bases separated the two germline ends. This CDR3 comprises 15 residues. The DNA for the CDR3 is TGTGCCAGCAGTTTAAGCAACACTTTTAATGAAAAACTGTTTTTT. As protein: CASSLSNTFNEKLFF.

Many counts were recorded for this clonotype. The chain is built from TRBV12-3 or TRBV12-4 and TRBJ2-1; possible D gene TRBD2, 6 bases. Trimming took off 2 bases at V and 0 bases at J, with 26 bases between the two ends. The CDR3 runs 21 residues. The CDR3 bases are TGTGCCAGCAGTTTAATTCCACCCGCCTTTGTAGCGGTGAGCTCCTACAATGAGCAGTTCTTC. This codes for CASSLIPPAFVAVSSYNEQFF.

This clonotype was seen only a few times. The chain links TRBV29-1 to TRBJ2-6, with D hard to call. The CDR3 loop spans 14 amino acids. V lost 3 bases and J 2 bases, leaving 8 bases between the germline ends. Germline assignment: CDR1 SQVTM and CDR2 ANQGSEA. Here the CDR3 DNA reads TGCAGCGTTGAGAATCAGGCTGGGGCCAACGTCCTGACTTTC. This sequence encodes CSVENQAGANVLTF. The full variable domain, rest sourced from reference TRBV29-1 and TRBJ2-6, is SAVISQKPSRDICQRGTSLTIQCQVDSQVTMMFWYRQQPGQSLTLIATANQGSEATYESGFVIDKFPISRPNLTFSTLTVSNMSPEDSSIYLCSVENQAGANVLTFGAGSRLTVL.

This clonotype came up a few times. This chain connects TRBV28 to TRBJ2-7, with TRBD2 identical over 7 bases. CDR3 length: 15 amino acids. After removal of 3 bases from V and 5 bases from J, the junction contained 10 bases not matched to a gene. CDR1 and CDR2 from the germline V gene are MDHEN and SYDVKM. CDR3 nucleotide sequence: TGTGCCAGCAGTTTTGCGCAGGGACTAAGTGACGAGCAGTACTTC. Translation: CASSFAQGLSDEQYF. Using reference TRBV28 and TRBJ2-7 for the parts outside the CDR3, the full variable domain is DVKVTQSSRYLVKRTGEKVFLECVQDMDHENMFWYRQDPGLGLRLIYFSYDVKMKEKGDIPEGYSVSREKKERFSLILESASTNQTSMYLCASSFAQGLSDEQYFGPGTRLTVT.

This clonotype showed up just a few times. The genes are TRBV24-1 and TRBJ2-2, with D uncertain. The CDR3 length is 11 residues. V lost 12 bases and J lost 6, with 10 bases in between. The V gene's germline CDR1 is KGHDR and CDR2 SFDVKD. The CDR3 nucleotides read TGTGCCCCGTCGTCCTCCGGGGAGCTGTTTTTT. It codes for CAPSSSGELFF.

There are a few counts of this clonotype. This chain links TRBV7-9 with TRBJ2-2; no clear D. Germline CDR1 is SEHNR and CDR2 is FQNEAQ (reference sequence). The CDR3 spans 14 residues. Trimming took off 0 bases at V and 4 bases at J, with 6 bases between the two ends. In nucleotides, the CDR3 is TGTGCCAGCAGCTTAGCGCTAGTCACCGGGGAGCTGTTTTTT. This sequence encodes CASSLALVTGELFF. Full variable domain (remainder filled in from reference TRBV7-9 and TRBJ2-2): DTGVSQNPRHKITKRGQNVTFRCDPISEHNRLYWYRQTLGQGPEFLTYFQNEAQLEKSRLLSDRFSAERPKGSFSTLEIQRTEQGDSAMYLCASSLALVTGELFFGEGSRLTVL.

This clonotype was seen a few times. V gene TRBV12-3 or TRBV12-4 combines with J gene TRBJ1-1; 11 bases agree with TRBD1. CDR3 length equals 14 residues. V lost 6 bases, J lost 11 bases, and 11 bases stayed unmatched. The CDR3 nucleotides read TGTGCCAGCAGCCCCACCGGGACAGGGGGAGGGGCTTTCTTT. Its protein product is CASSPTGTGGGAFF.

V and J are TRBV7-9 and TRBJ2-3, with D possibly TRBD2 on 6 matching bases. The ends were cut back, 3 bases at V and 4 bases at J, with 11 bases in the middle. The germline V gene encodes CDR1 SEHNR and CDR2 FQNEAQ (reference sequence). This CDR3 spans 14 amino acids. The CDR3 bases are TGTGCCAGCAGCTTCATCGGGGGAGCAGATACGCAGTATTTT. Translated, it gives CASSFIGGADTQYF.

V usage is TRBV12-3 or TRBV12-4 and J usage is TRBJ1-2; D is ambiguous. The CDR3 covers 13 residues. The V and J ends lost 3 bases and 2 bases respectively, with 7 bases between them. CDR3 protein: CASSFGENYGYTF. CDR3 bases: TGTGCCAGCAGTTTTGGGGAAAACTATGGCTACACCTTC.

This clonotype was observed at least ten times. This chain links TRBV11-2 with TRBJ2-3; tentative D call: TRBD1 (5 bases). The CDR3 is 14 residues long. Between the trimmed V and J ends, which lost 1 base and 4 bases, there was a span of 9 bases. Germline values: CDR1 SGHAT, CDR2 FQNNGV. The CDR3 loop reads CASSLVAGPDTQYF. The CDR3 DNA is TGTGCCAGCAGCTTAGTTGCAGGGCCAGATACGCAGTATTTT.

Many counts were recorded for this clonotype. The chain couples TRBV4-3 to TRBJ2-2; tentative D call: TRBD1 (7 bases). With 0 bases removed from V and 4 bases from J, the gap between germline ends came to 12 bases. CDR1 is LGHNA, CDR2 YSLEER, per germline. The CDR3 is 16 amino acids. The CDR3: CASSQDGQGGTGELFF. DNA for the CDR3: TGCGCCAGCAGCCAAGACGGCCAGGGGGGCACCGGGGAGCTGTTTTTT.

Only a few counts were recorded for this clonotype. The CDR3 region has the DNA TGTGCCAGCAGCTTTTTAGCGGGAGAGAGCGAGCAGTACTTC. Its protein product is CASSFLAGESEQYF. This sequence joins TRBV7-2 and TRBJ2-7; 9 bases line up with TRBD2. V lost 3 bases to trimming and J lost 6 bases; unmatched junction nucleotides: 6. The CDR3 contains 14 residues. The germline CDR1 and CDR2 sequences are SGHTA and FQGNSA.

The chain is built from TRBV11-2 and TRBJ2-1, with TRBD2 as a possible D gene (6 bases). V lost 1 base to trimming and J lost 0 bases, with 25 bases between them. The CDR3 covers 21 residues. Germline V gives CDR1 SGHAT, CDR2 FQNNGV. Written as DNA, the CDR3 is TGTGCCAGCAGCTTAGTCTACCTATGGCTTGCGGGACGAAGCTCCTACAATGAGCAGTTCTTC. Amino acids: CASSLVYLWLAGRSSYNEQFF.

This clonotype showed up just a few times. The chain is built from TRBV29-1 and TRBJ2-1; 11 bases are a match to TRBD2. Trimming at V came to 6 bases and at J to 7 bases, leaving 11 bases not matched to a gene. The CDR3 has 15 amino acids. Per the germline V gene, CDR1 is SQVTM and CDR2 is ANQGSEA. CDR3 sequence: CSVDIAGGPWNEQFF. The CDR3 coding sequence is TGCAGCGTCGATATAGCGGGAGGGCCATGGAATGAGCAGTTCTTC.

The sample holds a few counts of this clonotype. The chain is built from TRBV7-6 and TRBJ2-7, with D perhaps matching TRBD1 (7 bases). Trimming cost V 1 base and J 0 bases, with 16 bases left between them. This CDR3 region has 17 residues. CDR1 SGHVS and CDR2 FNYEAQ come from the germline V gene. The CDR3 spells CASSLDTEGASSYEQYF. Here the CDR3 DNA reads TGTGCCAGCAGCTTAGATACGGAGGGGGCAAGCTCCTACGAGCAGTACTTC.

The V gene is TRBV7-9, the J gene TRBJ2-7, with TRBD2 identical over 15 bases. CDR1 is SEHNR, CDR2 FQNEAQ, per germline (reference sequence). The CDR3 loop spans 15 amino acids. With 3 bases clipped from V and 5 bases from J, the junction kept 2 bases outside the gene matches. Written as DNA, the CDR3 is TGTGCCAGCAGCTTTTGGACTAGCGGGAGGGACGAGCAGTACTTC. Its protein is CASSFWTSGRDEQYF.

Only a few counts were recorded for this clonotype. In DNA, the CDR3 is TGTGCCAGCAGCTTCGGCGGGAGTTTTATATTGCGGAACACTGAAGCTTTCTTT. Amino acid sequence: CASSFGGSFILRNTEAFF. This sequence joins TRBV11-2 and TRBJ1-1, with unresolved D. The CDR3 is made up of 18 amino acids. The germline V gene has CDR1 SGHAT and CDR2 FQNNGV. Trimming pared 3 bases from V and 1 base from J, leaving 21 bases between.

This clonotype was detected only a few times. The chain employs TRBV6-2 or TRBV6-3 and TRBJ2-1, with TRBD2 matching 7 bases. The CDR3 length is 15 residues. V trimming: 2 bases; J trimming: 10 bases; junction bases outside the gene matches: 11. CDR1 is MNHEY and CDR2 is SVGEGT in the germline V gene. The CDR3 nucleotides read TGTGCCAGCAGTTACGGTGGACTAGTGAACATCGAGCAGTTCTTC. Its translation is CASSYGGLVNIEQFF.

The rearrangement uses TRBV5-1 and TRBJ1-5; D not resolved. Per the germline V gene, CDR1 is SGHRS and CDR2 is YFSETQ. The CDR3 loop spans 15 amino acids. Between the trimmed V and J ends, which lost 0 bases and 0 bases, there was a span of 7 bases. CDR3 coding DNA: TGCGCCAGCAGCTTGGGACACGATAGCAATCAGCCCCAGCATTTT. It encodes CASSLGHDSNQPQHF.

The CDR3, as DNA: TGTGCCAGCTCACCAGGGACTCAGTATGAGCAGTTCTTC. Encoded protein: CASSPGTQYEQFF. This chain uses TRBV18 with TRBJ2-1, with D perhaps matching TRBD2 (6 bases). This CDR3 contains 13 residues. V gave up 2 bases and J gave up 8 bases, with 10 bases separating them. The germline V gene encodes CDR1 KGHSH and CDR2 LQKENI. Full variable domain (missing parts from reference TRBV18 and TRBJ2-1): NAGVMQNPRHLVRRRGQEARLRCSPMKGHSHVYWYRQLPEEGLKFMVYLQKENIIDESGMPKERFSAEFPKEGPSILRIQQVVRGDSAAYFCASSPGTQYEQFFGPGTRLTVL.

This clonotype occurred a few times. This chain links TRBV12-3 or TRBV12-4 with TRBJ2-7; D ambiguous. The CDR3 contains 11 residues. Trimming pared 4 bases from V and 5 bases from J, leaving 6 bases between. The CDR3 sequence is CASSSPHEQYF. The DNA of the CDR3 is TGTGCCAGCAGTTCCCCACACGAGCAGTACTTC.